The clone carrying this T cell receptor (beta chain) was found many times. The antigen remains undetermined. Both TRBC1 and TRBC2 were covered by a beta constant-region primer of two equimolar oligonucleotides. TCRdb redid the calling of the UMI-ligation and nested PCR reads with MiXCR, one entry per CDR3 protein. The sample lists approximately 27,000 distinct CDR3 sequences, approximately 11% occurring once. The data are from a study of naive and memory T cell subsets. Findings of the study overall: RNA-based TCR counts may shift with T cell activation and differentiation.

After removal of 0 bases from V and 8 bases from J, the junction contained 4 bases not matched to a gene. The CDR3 has 15 amino acids. The chain combines TRBV12-3 or TRBV12-4 with TRBJ2-1; 10 bases are shared with TRBD2. Sequencing input: effector memory CD4+ T cells from blood. Subset denoted: effector memory, CD45RA- CD27-. The receptor comes from a human donor in good health. The CDR3 protein is CASSLASGGKYEQFF. CDR3 nucleotide sequence: TGTGCCAGCAGTTTAGCTAGCGGGGGGAAGTATGAGCAGTTCTTC.